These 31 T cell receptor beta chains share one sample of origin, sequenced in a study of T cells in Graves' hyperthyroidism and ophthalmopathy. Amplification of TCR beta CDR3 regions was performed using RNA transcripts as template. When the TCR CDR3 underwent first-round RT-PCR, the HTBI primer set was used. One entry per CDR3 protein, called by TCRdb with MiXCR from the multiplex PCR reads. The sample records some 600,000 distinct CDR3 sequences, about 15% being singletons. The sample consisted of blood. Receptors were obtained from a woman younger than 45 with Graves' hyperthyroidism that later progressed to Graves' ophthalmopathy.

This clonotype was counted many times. CDR3 residues: CASRSEGQGYNEQFF. Written as DNA, the CDR3 is TGTGCCAGCAGGTCCGAGGGACAGGGCTACAATGAGCAGTTCTTC. The chain carries TRBV28 and TRBJ2-1, with 9 nucleotides matching TRBD1. J gave up 3 bases and V 6 bases, and 6 bases lay outside the gene matches. The germline gives CDR1 MDHEN, CDR2 SYDVKM. CDR3 length equals 15 residues.

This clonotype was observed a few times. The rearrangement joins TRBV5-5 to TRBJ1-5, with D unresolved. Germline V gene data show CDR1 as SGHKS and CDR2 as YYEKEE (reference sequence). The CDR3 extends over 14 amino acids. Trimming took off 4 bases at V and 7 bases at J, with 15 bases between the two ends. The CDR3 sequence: CASSKDPGSQPQHF. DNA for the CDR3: TGTGCCAGCAGCAAGGACCCGGGGAGCCAGCCCCAGCATTTT.

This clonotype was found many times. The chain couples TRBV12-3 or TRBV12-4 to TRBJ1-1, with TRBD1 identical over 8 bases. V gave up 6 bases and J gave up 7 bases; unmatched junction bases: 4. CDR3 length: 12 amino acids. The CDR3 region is CASSLQGVEAFF. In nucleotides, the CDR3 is TGTGCCAGCAGCCTACAGGGGGTTGAAGCTTTCTTT.

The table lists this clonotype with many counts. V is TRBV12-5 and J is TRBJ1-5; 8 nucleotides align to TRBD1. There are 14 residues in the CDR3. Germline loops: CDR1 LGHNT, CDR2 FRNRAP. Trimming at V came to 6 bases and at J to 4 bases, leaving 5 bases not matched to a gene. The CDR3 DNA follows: TGTGCTAGTGGAGCAGGGGGCCCAAATCAGCCCCAGCATTTT. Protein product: CASGAGGPNQPQHF.

The CDR3 bases are TGTGCCAGCAGCTTAGGAGAGCCGGGGTCCCCGTGGAACACCATATATTTT. Translated: CASSLGEPGSPWNTIYF. V usage is TRBV7-2 and J usage is TRBJ1-3, with no clear D. This CDR3 spans 17 amino acids. Germline CDR1 is SGHTA and CDR2 is FQGNSA. Trimming removed 1 base from V and 7 bases from J, with 20 bases in between.

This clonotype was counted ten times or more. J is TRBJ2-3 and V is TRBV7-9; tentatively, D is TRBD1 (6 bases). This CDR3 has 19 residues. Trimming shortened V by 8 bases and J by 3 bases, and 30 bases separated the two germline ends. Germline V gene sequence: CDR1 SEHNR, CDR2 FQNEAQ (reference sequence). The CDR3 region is CASPVGGFSPSKGTDTQYF. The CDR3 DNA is TGTGCCAGCCCAGTTGGGGGCTTCTCACCTTCCAAGGGGACAGATACGCAGTATTTT.

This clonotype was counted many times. CDR3 DNA sequence: TGTGCCAGCAGTGAAGCTTTTGCAGGGGGCGGAGGCTACACCTTC. Translated: CASSEAFAGGGGYTF. This rearrangement joins TRBV2 to TRBJ1-2; 8 bases are a match to TRBD1. With V trimmed by 0 bases and J by 8 bases, 8 bases remained unmatched. Germline values: CDR1 SNHLY, CDR2 FYNNEI. This CDR3 spans 15 amino acids.

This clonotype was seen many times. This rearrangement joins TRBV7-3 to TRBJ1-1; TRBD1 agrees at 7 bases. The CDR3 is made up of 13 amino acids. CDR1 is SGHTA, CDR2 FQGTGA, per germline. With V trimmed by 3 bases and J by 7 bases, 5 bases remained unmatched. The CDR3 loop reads CASSLYTGVEAFF. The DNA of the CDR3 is TGTGCCAGCAGCTTGTACACAGGGGTTGAAGCTTTCTTT. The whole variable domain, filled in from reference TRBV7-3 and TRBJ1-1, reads GAGVSQTPSNKVTEKGKYVELRCDPISGHTALYWYRQSLGQGPEFLIYFQGTGAADDSGLPNDRFFAVRPEGSVSTLKIQRTERGDSAVYLCASSLYTGVEAFFGQGTRLTVV.

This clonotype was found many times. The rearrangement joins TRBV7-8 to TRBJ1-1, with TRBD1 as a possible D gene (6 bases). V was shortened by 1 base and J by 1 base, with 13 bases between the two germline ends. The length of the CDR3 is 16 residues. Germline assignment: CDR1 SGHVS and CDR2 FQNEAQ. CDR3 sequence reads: CASSLVPRTENTEAFF. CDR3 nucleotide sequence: TGTGCCAGCAGCTTAGTTCCTCGGACAGAGAACACTGAAGCTTTCTTT.

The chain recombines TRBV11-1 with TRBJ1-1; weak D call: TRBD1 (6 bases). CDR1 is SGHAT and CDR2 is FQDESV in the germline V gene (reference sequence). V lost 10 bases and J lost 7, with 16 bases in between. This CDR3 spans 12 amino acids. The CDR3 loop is CATKGGQIEAFF. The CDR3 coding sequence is TGTGCCACCAAGGGAGGACAGATTGAAGCTTTCTTT.

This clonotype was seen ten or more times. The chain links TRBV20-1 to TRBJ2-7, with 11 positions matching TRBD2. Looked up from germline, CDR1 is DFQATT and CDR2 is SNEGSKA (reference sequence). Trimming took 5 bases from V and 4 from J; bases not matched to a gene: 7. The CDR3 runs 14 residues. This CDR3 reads CSALTTSGNYEQYF. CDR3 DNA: TGCAGTGCTTTAACGACTAGCGGGAATTACGAGCAGTACTTC.

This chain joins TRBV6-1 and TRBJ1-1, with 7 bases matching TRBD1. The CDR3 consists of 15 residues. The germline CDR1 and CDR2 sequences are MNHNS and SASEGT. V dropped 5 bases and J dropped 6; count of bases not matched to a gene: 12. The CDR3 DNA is TGTGCCAGCAGTAGCCAGACAGGGAAGGTATCTGAAGCTTTCTTT. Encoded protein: CASSSQTGKVSEAFF.

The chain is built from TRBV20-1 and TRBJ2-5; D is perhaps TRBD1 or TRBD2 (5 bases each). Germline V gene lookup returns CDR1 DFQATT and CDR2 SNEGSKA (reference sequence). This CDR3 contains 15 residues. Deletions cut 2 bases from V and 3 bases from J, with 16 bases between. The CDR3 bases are TGCAGTGCTAGAAACCGGGACCGAGGGGAAGAGACCCAGTACTTC. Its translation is CSARNRDRGEETQYF.

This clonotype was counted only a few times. CDR3 amino acids: CSARLGGRYGYTF. DNA for the CDR3: TGCAGTGCTAGGCTCGGGGGCAGATATGGCTACACCTTC. V and J are TRBV20-1 and TRBJ1-2; a possible D gene is TRBD1 (6 bases). Trimming shortened V by 3 bases and J by 5 bases, and 13 bases separated the two germline ends. The CDR3 sequence is 13 residues long. Germline V gene data show CDR1 as DFQATT and CDR2 as SNEGSKA (reference sequence).

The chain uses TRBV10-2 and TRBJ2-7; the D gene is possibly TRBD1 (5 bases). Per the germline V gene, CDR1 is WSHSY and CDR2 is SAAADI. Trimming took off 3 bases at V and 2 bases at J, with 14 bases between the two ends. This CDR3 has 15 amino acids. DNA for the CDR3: TGCGCCAGCAGTGAAGGGGCAGGACCCCCCTACGAGCAGTACTTC. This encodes CASSEGAGPPYEQYF.

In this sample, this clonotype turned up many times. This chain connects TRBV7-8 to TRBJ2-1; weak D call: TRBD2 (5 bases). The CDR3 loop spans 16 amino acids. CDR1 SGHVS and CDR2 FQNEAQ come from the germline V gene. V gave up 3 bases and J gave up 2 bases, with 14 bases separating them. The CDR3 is CASSFLGGRTYNEQFF. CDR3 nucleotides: TGTGCCAGCAGCTTCCTTGGCGGGCGCACCTACAATGAGCAGTTCTTC. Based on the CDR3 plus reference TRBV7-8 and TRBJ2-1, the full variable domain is GAGVSQSPRYKVAKRGQDVALRCDPISGHVSLFWYQQALGQGPEFLTYFQNEAQLDKSGLPSDRFFAERPEGSVSTLKIQRTQQEDSAVYLCASSFLGGRTYNEQFFGPGTRLTVL.

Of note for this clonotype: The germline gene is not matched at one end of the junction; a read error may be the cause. The CDR3, as DNA: TGTGCCTGCAGTTACGGACAGGGGGAGGAAACTAATGAAAAACTGTTTTTT. This encodes CACSYGQGEETNEKLFF. V is TRBV6-2 or TRBV6-3 and J is TRBJ1-4; 10 bases are shared with TRBD1. The V gene's germline CDR1 is MNHEY and CDR2 SVGEGT. The CDR3 is 17 residues long.

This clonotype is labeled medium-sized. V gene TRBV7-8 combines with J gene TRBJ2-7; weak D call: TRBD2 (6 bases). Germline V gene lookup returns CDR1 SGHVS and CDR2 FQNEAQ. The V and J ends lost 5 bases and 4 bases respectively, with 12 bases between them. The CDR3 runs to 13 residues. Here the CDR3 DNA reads TGTGCCAGCAGCGACGGGAGTTGGTACGAGCAGTACTTC. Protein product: CASSDGSWYEQYF.

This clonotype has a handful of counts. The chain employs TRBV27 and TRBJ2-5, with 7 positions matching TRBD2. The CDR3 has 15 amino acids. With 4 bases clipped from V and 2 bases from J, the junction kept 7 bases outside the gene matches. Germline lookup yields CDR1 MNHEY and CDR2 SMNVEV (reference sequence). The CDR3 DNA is TGTGCCAGCAGTTCCCGGGACTACAGACAAGAGACCCAGTACTTC. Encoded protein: CASSSRDYRQETQYF.

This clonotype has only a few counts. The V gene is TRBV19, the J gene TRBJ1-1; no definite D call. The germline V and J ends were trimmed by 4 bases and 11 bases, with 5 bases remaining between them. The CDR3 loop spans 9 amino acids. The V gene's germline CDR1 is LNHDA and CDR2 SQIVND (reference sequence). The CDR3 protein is CASSREAFF. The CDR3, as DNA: TGTGCCAGTAGTAGGGAGGCTTTCTTT.

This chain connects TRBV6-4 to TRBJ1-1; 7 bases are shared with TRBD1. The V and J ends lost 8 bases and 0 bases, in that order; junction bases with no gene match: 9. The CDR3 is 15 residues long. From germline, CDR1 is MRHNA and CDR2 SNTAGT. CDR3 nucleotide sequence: TGTGCCAGCGGGCGAGGGACAGTCATGAACACTGAAGCTTTCTTT. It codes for CASGRGTVMNTEAFF.

CDR3 residues: CASRYDRLNQPQHF. CDR3 coding DNA: TGTGCCAGTAGATACGACAGGCTTAATCAGCCCCAGCATTTT. The chain links TRBV19 to TRBJ1-5, with D possibly TRBD1 on 6 matching bases. This CDR3 region has 14 residues. V was cut by 6 bases and J by 4 bases, with 13 bases left in between. Germline V CDR1 and CDR2: LNHDA, SQIVND (reference sequence).

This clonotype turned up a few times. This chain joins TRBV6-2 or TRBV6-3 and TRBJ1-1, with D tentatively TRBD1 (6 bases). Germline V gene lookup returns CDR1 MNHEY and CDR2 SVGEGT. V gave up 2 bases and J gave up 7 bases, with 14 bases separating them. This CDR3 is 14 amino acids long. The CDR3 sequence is CASSYTRGALEAFF. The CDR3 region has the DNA TGTGCCAGCAGTTACACACGGGGGGCCCTTGAAGCTTTCTTT.

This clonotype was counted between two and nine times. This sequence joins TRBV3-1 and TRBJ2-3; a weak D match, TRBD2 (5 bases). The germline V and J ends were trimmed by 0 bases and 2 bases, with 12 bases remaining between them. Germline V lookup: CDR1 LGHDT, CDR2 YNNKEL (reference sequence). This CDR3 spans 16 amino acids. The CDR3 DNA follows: TGTGCCAGCAGCCAAGAAAGCGAGCGGCCCACAGATACGCAGTATTTT. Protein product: CASSQESERPTDTQYF.

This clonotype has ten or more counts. CDR3 loop: CAWSVTLVTAFF. CDR3 bases: TGTGCCTGGAGTGTCACCCTTGTCACCGCTTTCTTT. The chain carries TRBV30 and TRBJ1-1; D not resolved. This CDR3 spans 12 amino acids. Between the trimmed V and J ends, which lost 0 bases and 11 bases, there was a span of 13 bases. Germline assignment: CDR1 GTSNPN and CDR2 SVGIG (reference sequence).

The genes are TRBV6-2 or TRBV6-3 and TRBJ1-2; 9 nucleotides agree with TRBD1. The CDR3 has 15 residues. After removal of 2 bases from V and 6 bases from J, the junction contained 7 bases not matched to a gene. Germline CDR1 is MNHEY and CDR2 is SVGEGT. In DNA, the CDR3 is TGTGCCAGCAGTTACGCGGGACAGGGTTTGGATGGCTACACCTTC. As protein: CASSYAGQGLDGYTF.

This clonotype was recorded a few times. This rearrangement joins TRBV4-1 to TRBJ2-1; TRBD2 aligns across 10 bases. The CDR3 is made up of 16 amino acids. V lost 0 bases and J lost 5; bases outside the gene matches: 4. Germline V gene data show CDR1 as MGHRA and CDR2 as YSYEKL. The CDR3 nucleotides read TGCGCCAGCAGCCAAGACCCACTAGCGGGAAACAATGAGCAGTTCTTC. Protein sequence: CASSQDPLAGNNEQFF.

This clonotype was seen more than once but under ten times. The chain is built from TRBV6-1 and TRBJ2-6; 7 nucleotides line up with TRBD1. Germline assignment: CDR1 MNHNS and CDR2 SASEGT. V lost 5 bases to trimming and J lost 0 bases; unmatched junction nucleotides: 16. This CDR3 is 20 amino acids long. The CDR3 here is CASSTYELTGLVSGANVLTF. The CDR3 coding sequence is TGTGCCAGCAGTACCTACGAATTGACAGGGCTTGTCTCTGGGGCCAACGTCCTGACTTTC.

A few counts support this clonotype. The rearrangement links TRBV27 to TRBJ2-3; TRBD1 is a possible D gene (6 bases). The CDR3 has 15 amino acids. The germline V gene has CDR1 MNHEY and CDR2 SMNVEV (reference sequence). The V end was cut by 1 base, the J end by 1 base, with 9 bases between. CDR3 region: CASSLWGQGTDTQYF. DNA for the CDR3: TGTGCCAGCAGTTTATGGGGGCAGGGCACAGATACGCAGTATTTT.

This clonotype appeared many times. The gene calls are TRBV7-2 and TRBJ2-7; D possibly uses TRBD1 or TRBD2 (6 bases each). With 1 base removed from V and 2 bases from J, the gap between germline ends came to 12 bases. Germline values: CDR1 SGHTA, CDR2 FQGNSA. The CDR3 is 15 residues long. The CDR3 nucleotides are TGTGCCAGCAGCTTAGTGGGGGGCTTAACCTACGAGCAGTACTTC. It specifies CASSLVGGLTYEQYF.

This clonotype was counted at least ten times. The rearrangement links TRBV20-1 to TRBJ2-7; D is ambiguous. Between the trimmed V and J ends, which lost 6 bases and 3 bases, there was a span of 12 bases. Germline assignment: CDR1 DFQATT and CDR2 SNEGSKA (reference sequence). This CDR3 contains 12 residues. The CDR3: CSALQSSYEQYF. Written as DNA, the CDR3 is TGCAGTGCCCTTCAATCAAGCTACGAGCAGTACTTC.